The 32 T cell receptor beta chains reported below all come from one sample, sequenced in a study of T cell changes during pregnancy in multiple sclerosis. Some clones are missing from TCRdb's copy, which holds only in-frame ones; the method was immunoSEQ multiplex PCR. Among 40,000 or so clones listed, approximately 90% were seen once. Sequenced material: CD8+ T cells from peripheral blood mononuclear cells, taken before pregnancy. The receptor source for this set is a female donor with multiple sclerosis, enrolled in a pregnancy study.

The chain links TRBV6-4 to TRBJ1-1, with a weak D call TRBD1 (5 bases). Germline-derived CDR1 and CDR2 are MRHNA and SNTAGT. The CDR3 extends over 18 amino acids. Trimming pared 8 bases from V and 5 bases from J, leaving 30 bases between. In DNA form, the CDR3 reads TGTGCCAGCCCATGGGGCGGTGAGCAGGGCCGGGCCGGGACTGAAGCTTTCTTT. This gives the protein CASPWGGEQGRAGTEAFF.

This clone showed up just a few times. The V call is TRBV7-9, the J call TRBJ1-2; D unclear. Trimming removed 1 base at V and 4 bases at J, with 13 bases between. This CDR3 has 15 amino acids. CDR1 SEHNR and CDR2 FQNEAQ come from the germline V gene (reference sequence). This chain's CDR3 is CASSLGTANFYGYTF. The CDR3 region has the DNA TGTGCCAGCAGCTTAGGAACAGCAAACTTCTATGGCTACACCTTC. The complete variable domain, with remaining parts taken from reference TRBV7-9 and TRBJ1-2, reads DTGVSQNPRHKITKRGQNVTFRCDPISEHNRLYWYRQTLGQGPEFLTYFQNEAQLEKSRLLSDRFSAERPKGSFSTLEIQRTEQGDSAMYLCASSLGTANFYGYTFGSGTRLTVV.

V gene TRBV27 combines with J gene TRBJ1-1; perhaps TRBD1 as D (5 bases). V lost 3 bases to trimming and J lost 5 bases, with 13 bases between them. Germline assignment: CDR1 MNHEY and CDR2 SMNVEV (reference sequence). The CDR3 contains 14 residues. The CDR3: CASSFRGPWTEAFF. CDR3 nucleotide sequence: TGTGCCAGCAGTTTTAGGGGTCCATGGACTGAAGCTTTCTTT.

The rearrangement joins TRBV19 to TRBJ1-2, with 7 nucleotides matching TRBD1. Germline CDR1 is LNHDA and CDR2 is SQIVND (reference sequence). The J segment lost 0 bases and the V segment lost 5 bases, leaving 15 bases of the junction unmatched. The CDR3 is made up of 18 amino acids. The CDR3 is CASSANRRTGQPNYGYTF. In nucleotides, the CDR3 is TGTGCCAGTAGTGCCAACCGTAGGACAGGCCAACCTAACTATGGCTACACCTTC.

This chain uses TRBV9 with TRBJ1-6; the D gene is possibly TRBD1 (6 bases). Germline CDR1 reads SGDLS; CDR2 reads YYNGEE. The CDR3 is 13 residues long. Trimming shortened V by 4 bases and J by 14 bases, and 16 bases separated the two germline ends. DNA of the CDR3: TGTGCCAGCAGCCCAGGCAGGGGTGATACCCTCCACTTT. This encodes CASSPGRGDTLHF.

The J gene is TRBJ2-1, the V gene TRBV9; D may be TRBD2 (6 bases). The CDR3 totals 16 residues. V lost 3 bases to trimming and J lost 0 bases, with 13 bases between them. Per the germline V gene, CDR1 is SGDLS and CDR2 is YYNGEE. CDR3 residues: CASSGKDGSSYNEQFF. DNA of the CDR3: TGTGCCAGCAGCGGGAAGGACGGGAGCTCCTACAATGAGCAGTTCTTC.

J is TRBJ1-3 and V is TRBV30; D is unresolved. Deletions cut 0 bases from V and 2 bases from J, with 8 bases between. This CDR3 is 14 amino acids long. Germline CDR1 GTSNPN, CDR2 SVGIG (reference sequence). DNA for the CDR3: TGTGCCTGGAGTGTCGGAGTTACTGGAAACACCATATATTTT. Its translation: CAWSVGVTGNTIYF.

This chain connects TRBV9 to TRBJ1-1; D uncertain. The CDR3 covers 15 residues. Germline V gene data show CDR1 as SGDLS and CDR2 as YYNGEE. Between the trimmed V and J ends, which lost 4 bases and 4 bases, there was a span of 17 bases. CDR3 DNA sequence: TGTGCCAGCAGCCTAGACCCCTCCCTATCCACTGAAGCTTTCTTT. Encoded protein: CASSLDPSLSTEAFF. Using reference TRBV9 and TRBJ1-1 for the parts outside the CDR3, the full variable domain is DSGVTQTPKHLITATGQRVTLRCSPRSGDLSVYWYQQSLDQGLQFLIQYYNGEERAKGNILERFSAQQFPDLHSELNLSSLELGDSALYFCASSLDPSLSTEAFFGQGTRLTVV.

The chain uses TRBV28 and TRBJ2-1; 9 bases are a match to TRBD1. The V and J ends lost 1 base and 4 bases, in that order; junction bases with no gene match: 5. The CDR3 totals 16 residues. CDR1 and CDR2 from the germline V gene are MDHEN and SYDVKM. Here the CDR3 DNA reads TGTGCCAGCAGTTTATTGGAGACAGGGGGATACAATGAGCAGTTCTTC. This gives the protein CASSLLETGGYNEQFF.

The chain recombines TRBV5-4 with TRBJ1-1, with D perhaps TRBD1 (6 bases). The CDR3 extends over 15 amino acids. The V end lost 0 bases, the J end lost 14 bases, and 23 bases lay between the germline ends. Germline assignment: CDR1 SGHNT and CDR2 YYREEE (reference sequence). The CDR3 here is CASSLGSGFGGRQFF. The CDR3 DNA reads as TGTGCCAGCAGCTTGGGTAGCGGGTTCGGGGGGCGTCAATTCTTT.

The rearrangement joins TRBV18 to TRBJ2-7; D remains unclear. The CDR3 loop spans 14 amino acids. CDR1 KGHSH and CDR2 LQKENI come from the germline V gene. The V end lost 2 bases, the J end lost 0 bases, and 8 bases lay between the germline ends. DNA of the CDR3: TGTGCCAGCTCACCAATCCGTCCCTCCTACGAGCAGTACTTC. Translated: CASSPIRPSYEQYF.

This clone is a singleton in its sample. This rearrangement joins TRBV6-1 to TRBJ1-5; D possibly corresponds to TRBD1 (6 bases). V was pared by 6 bases and J by 3 bases, with 12 bases between. The CDR3 is 14 amino acids. Germline loops: CDR1 MNHNS, CDR2 SASEGT. CDR3 sequence: CASSVRGNNQPQHF. The CDR3, as DNA: TGTGCCAGCAGCGTCAGGGGTAACAATCAGCCCCAGCATTTT.

V and J are TRBV14 and TRBJ2-7, with TRBD1 matching over 9 bases. The CDR3 has 17 amino acids. The J segment lost 3 bases and the V segment lost 3 bases, leaving 12 bases of the junction unmatched. Germline V CDR1 and CDR2: SGHDN, FVKESK. In nucleotides, the CDR3 is TGTGCCAGCAGCCAGAGAAACGACAGGGGGAATAGCTACGAGCAGTACTTC. Protein product: CASSQRNDRGNSYEQYF.

The genes are TRBV14 and TRBJ2-1, with a possible D match to TRBD2 (6 bases). V was pared by 2 bases and J by 2 bases, with 10 bases between. In germline, CDR1 is SGHDN, CDR2 FVKESK. This CDR3 has 15 amino acids. CDR3 nucleotide sequence: TGTGCCAGCAGCCAAACCGGGACTCCCTACAATGAGCAGTTCTTC. Its translation: CASSQTGTPYNEQFF.

J is TRBJ1-3 and V is TRBV7-9, with D possibly TRBD1 on 6 matching bases. V was clipped by 10 bases and J by 0 bases, with 16 bases between them. CDR3 size: 15 residues. The germline V gene encodes CDR1 SEHNR and CDR2 FQNEAQ (reference sequence). The CDR3 DNA reads as TGTGCCATCAATGCGGACAGAACCTCTGGAAACACCATATATTTT. The encoded protein is CAINADRTSGNTIYF. The full variable domain, with the rest looked up from reference TRBV7-9 and TRBJ1-3, is DTGVSQNPRHKITKRGQNVTFRCDPISEHNRLYWYRQTLGQGPEFLTYFQNEAQLEKSRLLSDRFSAERPKGSFSTLEIQRTEQGDSAMYLCAINADRTSGNTIYFGEGSWLTVV.

This chain connects TRBV29-1 to TRBJ1-2; weak D call: TRBD1 (5 bases). CDR1 and CDR2 from the germline V gene are SQVTM and ANQGSEA. V was clipped by 4 bases and J by 5 bases, with 17 bases between them. The CDR3 is made up of 14 amino acids. CDR3 loop: CSVAGGGTGYGYTF. CDR3 in DNA: TGCAGCGTTGCGGGGGGAGGGACCGGTTATGGCTACACCTTC.

The chain is built from TRBV15 and TRBJ1-2, with D possibly being TRBD1 (5 bases). The CDR3 runs 16 residues. The V end lost 0 bases, the J end lost 6 bases, and 17 bases lay between the germline ends. CDR1 and CDR2 from the germline V gene are LNHNV and YYDKDF (reference sequence). The CDR3 DNA reads as TGTGCCACCAGCAGAGATGACAGCGCCCCTTCCCATGGCTACACCTTC. This codes for CATSRDDSAPSHGYTF.

The V and J genes are TRBV7-2 and TRBJ2-1; 12 bases fit TRBD2. Unmatched junction bases numbered 8, after V lost 8 bases and J lost 0 bases. Looked up from germline, CDR1 is SGHTA and CDR2 is FQGNSA. The CDR3 has 17 amino acids. DNA of the CDR3: TGTGCCAGCCGTCGGCTAGCGGGGGGGAGCTCCTACAATGAGCAGTTCTTC. It encodes CASRRLAGGSSYNEQFF.

The chain links TRBV9 to TRBJ2-5, with TRBD1 matching over 8 bases. V shed 4 bases, J shed 4 bases, and the junction held 9 bases outside the gene matches. The CDR3 spans 15 residues. Germline assignment: CDR1 SGDLS and CDR2 YYNGEE. CDR3 coding DNA: TGTGCCAGCAGCCCCGGACAGGGAGAGAGAGAGACCCAGTACTTC. Residues: CASSPGQGERETQYF.

The V gene is TRBV4-1, the J gene TRBJ2-2, with 10 bases identical to TRBD2. In germline, CDR1 is MGHRA, CDR2 YSYEKL. The CDR3 is 18 amino acids. V dropped 0 bases and J dropped 0; count of bases not matched to a gene: 4. CDR3 residues: CASSQDGTSGANTGELFF. CDR3 bases: TGCGCCAGCAGCCAAGATGGTACTAGCGGGGCGAACACCGGGGAGCTGTTTTTT.

The V and J genes are TRBV27 and TRBJ2-1; maybe TRBD1 (5 bases). The germline gives CDR1 MNHEY, CDR2 SMNVEV (reference sequence). V dropped 5 bases and J dropped 9 bases, with 11 bases sitting between them. The CDR3 length is 12 residues. The DNA for the CDR3 is TGTGCCAGCAGTCCACAAAGGGGTGAGCAGTTCTTC. Amino acid sequence: CASSPQRGEQFF.

The chain couples TRBV7-2 to TRBJ2-7; 7 bases map to TRBD1. Germline V gene lookup returns CDR1 SGHTA and CDR2 FQGNSA. J gave up 6 bases and V 2 bases, and 10 bases lay outside the gene matches. This CDR3 comprises 15 residues. The DNA of the CDR3 is TGTGCCAGCAGCTTATACCAGGACAGGCTCAGCGAGCAGTACTTC. Translating it yields CASSLYQDRLSEQYF. The full variable domain, completed using reference TRBV7-2 and TRBJ2-7, is GAGVSQSPSNKVTEKGKDVELRCDPISGHTALYWYRQSLGQGLEFLIYFQGNSAPDKSGLPSDRFSAERTGGSVSTLTIQRTQQEDSAVYLCASSLYQDRLSEQYFGPGTRLTVT.

The J gene is TRBJ2-4, the V gene TRBV2; 11 nucleotides agree with TRBD2. CDR3 length: 20 amino acids. V dropped 8 bases and J dropped 0; count of bases not matched to a gene: 18. Germline V lookup: CDR1 SNHLY, CDR2 FYNNEI. CDR3 nucleotide sequence: TGTGCCAGCCGCGAAAACCCGGGACTAGCGGCCCCCGGAGCCAAAAACATTCAGTACTTC. Translation gives CASRENPGLAAPGAKNIQYF. Full variable domain (missing parts from reference TRBV2 and TRBJ2-4): EPEVTQTPSHQVTQMGQEVILRCVPISNHLYFYWYRQILGQKVEFLVSFYNNEISEKSEIFDDQFSVERPDGSNFTLKIRSTKLEDSAMYFCASRENPGLAAPGAKNIQYFGAGTRLSVL.

The chain is built from TRBV27 and TRBJ2-3, with D possibly TRBD1 on 6 matching bases. The CDR3 is 15 residues long. Germline values: CDR1 MNHEY, CDR2 SMNVEV (reference sequence). V was shortened by 7 bases and J by 0 bases, with 14 bases between the two germline ends. The CDR3 is CASTGRQDSTDTQYF. For the CDR3, the DNA is TGTGCCAGCACTGGACGACAGGATAGCACAGATACGCAGTATTTT.

The rearrangement joins TRBV7-9 to TRBJ2-7; 10 bases map to TRBD1. V gave up 5 bases and J gave up 5 bases; unmatched junction bases: 9. There are 15 residues in the CDR3. Germline V gives CDR1 SEHNR, CDR2 FQNEAQ (reference sequence). The CDR3: CASSPRGQGYHEQYF. CDR3 coding DNA: TGTGCCAGCAGCCCCCGGGGACAGGGGTACCACGAGCAGTACTTC.

The chain employs TRBV19 and TRBJ1-1; D gene ambiguous. The CDR3 has 14 residues. The ends were cut back, 7 bases at V and 3 bases at J, with 15 bases in the middle. Germline V CDR1 and CDR2: LNHDA, SQIVND (reference sequence). CDR3 sequence (DNA): TGTGCCAGTACCCCCAGGAGGCTCGACACTGAAGCTTTCTTT. Translating it yields CASTPRRLDTEAFF.

This sequence joins TRBV7-9 and TRBJ1-2, with 7 bases lining up with TRBD1. This CDR3 contains 15 residues. The germline CDR1 and CDR2 sequences are SEHNR and FQNEAQ (reference sequence). J lost 4 bases, V lost 5 bases, and 10 bases had no gene match. Here the CDR3 reads CASSAPGQAIYGYTF. CDR3 coding DNA: TGTGCCAGCAGCGCCCCCGGACAGGCAATCTATGGCTACACCTTC.

The chain recombines TRBV5-3 with TRBJ1-5; D uncertain. TRBV5-3 carries the ORF label, with uncertain function. Trimming stripped 10 bases from V and 6 bases from J, with 17 bases between. CDR3 length equals 13 residues. The CDR3 loop is CASWEVGCQPQHF. CDR3 nucleotides: TGTGCCTCCTGGGAGGTTGGGTGTCAGCCCCAGCATTTT.

The V gene is TRBV27, the J gene TRBJ2-7; D may be TRBD1 (6 bases). CDR3 size: 12 residues. V was trimmed by 8 bases and J by 6 bases, leaving 14 bases between them. In germline, CDR1 is MNHEY, CDR2 SMNVEV (reference sequence). In DNA, the CDR3 is TGTGCCAGCTCGGCAAGGGGGATCGAGCAGTACTTC. Protein product: CASSARGIEQYF.

V gene TRBV2 combines with J gene TRBJ2-7; D is unclear. Germline CDR1 is SNHLY and CDR2 is FYNNEI. This CDR3 has 10 residues. V lost 8 bases and J 3 bases, leaving 5 bases between the germline ends. DNA for the CDR3: TGTGCCAGCTCCGGCTACGAGCAGTACTTC. Encoded protein: CASSGYEQYF. The whole variable domain, remainder taken from reference TRBV2 and TRBJ2-7, is EPEVTQTPSHQVTQMGQEVILRCVPISNHLYFYWYRQILGQKVEFLVSFYNNEISEKSEIFDDQFSVERPDGSNFTLKIRSTKLEDSAMYFCASSGYEQYFGPGTRLTVT.

This sequence joins TRBV29-1 and TRBJ1-2, with unresolved D. CDR1 is SQVTM and CDR2 is ANQGSEA in the germline V gene. The CDR3 has 11 amino acids. The V and J ends lost 2 bases and 7 bases respectively, with 8 bases between them. The CDR3 loop is CSVESRVGYTF. The CDR3 DNA is TGCAGCGTTGAATCCCGAGTTGGCTACACCTTC.

This clone has just a few counts. V usage is TRBV9 and J usage is TRBJ1-1; D is ambiguous. Germline-derived CDR1 and CDR2 are SGDLS and YYNGEE. This CDR3 has 12 residues. V lost 3 bases and J 0 bases, leaving 3 bases between the germline ends. DNA for the CDR3: TGTGCCAGCAGCGCGGTGAACACTGAAGCTTTCTTT. It codes for CASSAVNTEAFF.